This T cell receptor (beta chain) was captured in a study of blood T cell repertoires in COVID-19. Study in general: The United States, Italy and Spain were the sources of the acute and convalescent COVID-19 samples. PBMCs, B-cell-depleted T cells, or T cells were the source of the cDNA or gDNA that made up the material.

Per the original data handling: The authors estimated nucleated cell counts from reference gene primer amplification. Data came from immunoSEQ multiplex PCR; TCRdb stores just in-frame clones and leaves some out. That table gives V, J and clone size, and the DNA gave D and trimming. The sample carries some 310,000 clones, roughly 87% recorded once. The V and J ends lost 0 bases and 3 bases respectively, with 8 bases between them. Germline-derived CDR1 and CDR2 are ENHRY and SYGVKD. There are 15 residues in the CDR3. This clone was found once. The TCR comes from a man aged 50 or older with active or convalescent COVID-19. This sequence joins TRBV10-3 and TRBJ1-4; D possibly corresponds to TRBD1 (6 bases). The sample comprised peripheral blood. DNA for the CDR3: TGTGCCATCAGTGAGTCGACAGGTTCTAATGAAAAACTGTTTTTT. As protein: CAISESTGSNEKLFF.